This TCR beta chain is drawn from a study of shared clonotypes between healthy human individuals. Whole-study findings and limits: Sequencing depth was predicted to influence how clonotypes are shared among donors.

Germline V gene data show CDR1 as SNHLY and CDR2 as FYNNEI. V lost 4 bases, J lost 15 bases, and 12 bases lay in between. The CDR3 sequence is 11 residues long. As for this clone: Its antigen is not identified.

Original analysis: ImmunoSEQ output lacked quality scores and full-length reads, limiting matched filtering. TCRdb keeps only in-frame clones here, not all; method: immunoSEQ multiplex PCR. For V, J and clone size, that table is used; D and trimming come from the DNA. The profile covers some 490,000 clones, with around four fifths appearing a single time and around 12% taken by the ten largest. Genomic DNA of unsorted samples came from 90 million or so PBMCs. The receptor's source is a woman aged 40 to 55 in good health. Some clones in this sample may be carry-over from other donors' samples. The sequenced sample was PBMCs. The V and J genes are TRBV2 and TRBJ1-4; D possibly corresponds to TRBD1 (6 bases). CDR3 region: CASSAGAILFF. The CDR3 DNA reads as TGTGCCAGCAGTGCGGGGGCAATTTTGTTTTTT.